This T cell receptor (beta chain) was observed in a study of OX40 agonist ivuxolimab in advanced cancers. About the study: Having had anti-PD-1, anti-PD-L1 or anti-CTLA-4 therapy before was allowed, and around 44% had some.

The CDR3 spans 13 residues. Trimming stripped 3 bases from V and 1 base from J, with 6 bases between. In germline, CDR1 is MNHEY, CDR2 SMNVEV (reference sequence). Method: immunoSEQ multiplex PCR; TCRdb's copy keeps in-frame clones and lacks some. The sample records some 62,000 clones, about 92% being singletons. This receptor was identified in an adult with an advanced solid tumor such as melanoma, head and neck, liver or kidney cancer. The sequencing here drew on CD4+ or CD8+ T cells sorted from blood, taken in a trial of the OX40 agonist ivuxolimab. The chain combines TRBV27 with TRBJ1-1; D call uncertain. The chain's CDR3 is CASSFDKNTEAFF. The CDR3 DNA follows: TGTGCCAGCAGTTTTGACAAGAACACTGAAGCTTTCTTT.